The 17 T cell receptor beta chains below were found in one sample sequenced in a study of T cells in Graves' hyperthyroidism and ophthalmopathy. Template material for amplifying TCR beta CDR3 regions consisted of RNA transcripts. In the first-round RT-PCR of the TCR CDR3, the HTBI primer set was used. TCRdb reanalysed the multiplex PCR reads using MiXCR and keeps one entry per CDR3 protein. Here the sample spans fewer than 600,000 distinct CDR3 sequences, about 14% being singletons. Sample: blood. These receptors originate from a woman aged 40 to 50 with Graves' hyperthyroidism.

This rearrangement joins TRBV28 to TRBJ2-2; perhaps TRBD2 as D (6 bases). Trimming left V 6 bases short and J 0 bases short, with 14 bases between. The germline gives CDR1 MDHEN, CDR2 SYDVKM. The CDR3 loop spans 16 amino acids. Written as DNA, the CDR3 is TGTGCCAGCAGAGAGCTGGGGGGACCGAACACCGGGGAGCTGTTTTTT. It yields the protein CASRELGGPNTGELFF.

The chain carries TRBV5-1 and TRBJ1-2; 7 bases match TRBD1. Germline loops: CDR1 SGHRS, CDR2 YFSETQ. Trimming removed 5 bases from V and 7 bases from J; junction bases left unmatched: 8. The CDR3 sequence is 13 residues long. CDR3 residues: CASRRDSLVGYTF. The CDR3 region has the DNA TGCGCCAGCAGGAGGGACAGCCTAGTTGGCTACACCTTC. Full variable domain (missing parts from reference TRBV5-1 and TRBJ1-2): KAGVTQTPRYLIKTRGQQVTLSCSPISGHRSVSWYQQTPGQGLQFLFEYFSETQRNKGNFPGRFSGRQFSNSRSEMNVSTLELGDSALYLCASRRDSLVGYTFGSGTRLTVV.

This clonotype showed up many times. V usage is TRBV3-1 and J usage is TRBJ2-1; the match to TRBD2 covers 9 bases. Unmatched junction bases numbered 13, after V lost 0 bases and J lost 4 bases. Germline CDR1 reads LGHDT; CDR2 reads YNNKEL (reference sequence). The CDR3 runs 19 residues. CDR3 sequence: CASSQEALFSGSFYNEQFF. CDR3 coding DNA: TGTGCCAGCAGCCAAGAGGCCCTTTTTAGCGGGAGTTTTTACAATGAGCAGTTCTTC.

The chain recombines TRBV2 with TRBJ1-2, with D perhaps TRBD1 (6 bases). CDR1 is SNHLY, CDR2 FYNNEI, per germline. Trimming left V 2 bases short and J 6 bases short, with 7 bases between. This CDR3 is 12 amino acids long. In DNA, the CDR3 is TGTGCCAGCAGTGAAAACAGGGATGGCTACACCTTC. This encodes CASSENRDGYTF.

The chain joins TRBV4-3 to TRBJ2-3; 7 bases line up with TRBD2. Germline V gives CDR1 LGHNA, CDR2 YSLEER. Trimming at V came to 3 bases and at J to 0 bases, leaving 3 bases not matched to a gene. The CDR3 is 15 residues long. The CDR3 is CASSHSGISTDTQYF. The CDR3 DNA reads TGCGCCAGCAGCCACAGCGGGATTAGCACAGATACGCAGTATTTT.

This clonotype was seen only a few times. The J gene is TRBJ2-1, the V gene TRBV9; the match to TRBD2 covers 7 bases. This CDR3 contains 15 residues. With V trimmed by 0 bases and J by 2 bases, 2 bases remained unmatched. Looked up from germline, CDR1 is SGDLS and CDR2 is YYNGEE. In DNA, the CDR3 is TGTGCCAGCAGCGTAGGGAGCGGGACCTACAATGAGCAGTTCTTC. Translating it yields CASSVGSGTYNEQFF. Complete variable domain (other parts from reference TRBV9 and TRBJ2-1): DSGVTQTPKHLITATGQRVTLRCSPRSGDLSVYWYQQSLDQGLQFLIQYYNGEERAKGNILERFSAQQFPDLHSELNLSSLELGDSALYFCASSVGSGTYNEQFFGPGTRLTVL.

This clonotype was detected many times. The V gene is TRBV3-1, the J gene TRBJ1-3; D is unresolved. Deletions cut 1 base from V and 0 bases from J, with 7 bases between. From germline, CDR1 is LGHDT and CDR2 YNNKEL (reference sequence). The CDR3 runs to 15 residues. The CDR3 DNA reads as TGTGCCAGCAGCCAAGGGACCTCCTCTGGAAACACCATATATTTT. Amino acids: CASSQGTSSGNTIYF.

This clonotype was seen ten or more times. This chain links TRBV30 with TRBJ1-4, with D possibly being TRBD1 (5 bases). This CDR3 region has 13 residues. Looked up from germline, CDR1 is GTSNPN and CDR2 is SVGIG (reference sequence). V lost 4 bases and J 5 bases, leaving 11 bases between the germline ends. The CDR3 nucleotides are TGTGCCTGGATGGGGCAGCCAAATGAAAAACTGTTTTTT. Translating gives CAWMGQPNEKLFF.

This clonotype was found many times. The chain is built from TRBV28 and TRBJ2-7, with 11 bases that match TRBD2. CDR1 and CDR2 (germline): MDHEN, SYDVKM. V shed 5 bases, J shed 7 bases, and the junction held 7 bases outside the gene matches. The CDR3 has 14 amino acids. The chain's CDR3 is CASSAGLAGGEQYF. The DNA for the CDR3 is TGTGCCAGCAGTGCCGGGCTAGCGGGAGGAGAGCAGTACTTC.

This clonotype occurred many times. The genes are TRBV11-2 and TRBJ2-7; 8 nucleotides agree with TRBD1. This CDR3 is 16 amino acids long. V lost 0 bases and J lost 2; bases outside the gene matches: 6. The germline gives CDR1 SGHAT, CDR2 FQNNGV. The CDR3 region is CASSLEGTGTTYEQYF. CDR3 DNA: TGTGCCAGCAGCTTAGAGGGGACAGGCACAACCTACGAGCAGTACTTC. Together with reference TRBV11-2 and TRBJ2-7, the CDR3 gives the full variable domain: EAGVAQSPRYKIIEKRQSVAFWCNPISGHATLYWYQQILGQGPKLLIQFQNNGVVDDSQLPKDRFSAERLKGVDSTLKIQPAKLEDSAVYLCASSLEGTGTTYEQYFGPGTRLTVT.

There are many counts of this clonotype. CDR3 in amino acids: CSARWAGVNTEAFF. CDR3 DNA: TGCAGTGCTCGTTGGGCAGGGGTGAACACTGAAGCTTTCTTT. This sequence joins TRBV20-1 and TRBJ1-1, with a possible D match to TRBD1 (6 bases). CDR1 is DFQATT, CDR2 SNEGSKA, per germline (reference sequence). Trimming pared 5 bases from V and 0 bases from J, leaving 13 bases between. The CDR3 is made up of 14 amino acids.

J is TRBJ1-2 and V is TRBV27; 7 positions match TRBD1. CDR1 MNHEY and CDR2 SMNVEV come from the germline V gene (reference sequence). This CDR3 comprises 15 residues. V lost 5 bases and J lost 7; bases outside the gene matches: 13. The CDR3 reads CASSIYRGSSSGYTF. CDR3 bases: TGTGCCAGCAGTATCTACAGGGGATCCTCGTCTGGCTACACCTTC.

The chain has TRBV19 and TRBJ2-4; a possible D gene is TRBD2 (6 bases). CDR3 length: 16 amino acids. Germline V gives CDR1 LNHDA, CDR2 SQIVND (reference sequence). Trimming took 6 bases from V and 0 from J, leaving 15 bases between them. CDR3 protein: CASRETGGLAKNIQYF. CDR3 bases: TGTGCCAGTAGGGAAACAGGAGGGCTAGCCAAAAACATTCAGTACTTC.

This clonotype was seen ten or more times. V and J are TRBV28 and TRBJ1-1; 7 nucleotides align to TRBD1. In germline, CDR1 is MDHEN, CDR2 SYDVKM. This CDR3 has 15 amino acids. V was clipped by 7 bases and J by 3 bases; unmatched bases: 11. The CDR3 region is CASKVPGQSHTEAFF. The CDR3 region has the DNA TGTGCCAGCAAAGTTCCGGGACAGAGCCACACTGAAGCTTTCTTT.

In the case of this clonotype: This clone may be a read error of a much larger clone one base away. The V call is TRBV5-1, the J call TRBJ2-7; TRBD2 aligns across 8 bases. The CDR3 covers 15 residues. CDR1 and CDR2 from the germline V gene are SGHRS and YFSETQ. The CDR3 region is CAGSFLAGGSPEQYF. For the CDR3, the DNA is TGCGCCGGCAGCTTTTTGGCGGGAGGATCCCCCGAGCAGTACTTC.

The V gene is TRBV10-3, the J gene TRBJ2-7; 8 nucleotides line up with TRBD2. Germline V CDR1 and CDR2: ENHRY, SYGVKD. The CDR3 consists of 14 residues. After removal of 6 bases from V and 0 bases from J, the junction contained 4 bases not matched to a gene. CDR3 DNA sequence: TGTGCCATCAGCTTAGCGGGGAGCTCCTACGAGCAGTACTTC. It specifies CAISLAGSSYEQYF.

In this sample, this clonotype turned up many times. The V and J genes are TRBV20-1 and TRBJ2-1; tentative D call: TRBD2 (6 bases). Germline CDR1 DFQATT, CDR2 SNEGSKA (reference sequence). This CDR3 region has 13 residues. The V end was cut by 3 bases, the J end by 6 bases, with 12 bases between. CDR3 coding DNA: TGCAGTGCTAGCCCCGGGAGCCCCAATGAGCAGTTCTTC. It yields the protein CSASPGSPNEQFF.